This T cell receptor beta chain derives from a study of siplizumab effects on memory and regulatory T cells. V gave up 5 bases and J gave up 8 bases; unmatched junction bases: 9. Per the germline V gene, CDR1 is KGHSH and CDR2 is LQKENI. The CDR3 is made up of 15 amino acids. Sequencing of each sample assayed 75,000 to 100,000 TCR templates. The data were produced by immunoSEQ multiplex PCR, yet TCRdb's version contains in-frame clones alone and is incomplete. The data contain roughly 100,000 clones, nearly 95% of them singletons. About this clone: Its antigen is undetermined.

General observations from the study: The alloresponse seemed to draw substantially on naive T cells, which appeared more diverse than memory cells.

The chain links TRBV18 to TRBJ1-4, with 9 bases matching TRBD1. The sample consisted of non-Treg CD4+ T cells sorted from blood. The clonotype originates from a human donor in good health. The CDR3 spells CASSSGQGLREKLFF. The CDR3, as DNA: TGTGCCAGCTCATCCGGACAGGGGTTAAGGGAAAAACTGTTTTTT.